The 24 T cell receptor beta chains given below trace back to one sample, sequenced in a study of Graves' ophthalmopathy and Graves' hyperthyroidism. As the template, RNA transcripts were used to amplify TCR beta CDR3 regions. Second-round multiplex PCR came after a first-round RT-PCR that employed HTBI primers. TCRdb analysed the multiplex PCR reads with MiXCR anew, one entry per CDR3 protein. The sample shows almost 750,000 distinct CDR3 sequences, roughly 41% of them seen only once. The material sequenced was peripheral blood. These receptor sequences come from an adult man with Graves' ophthalmopathy.

This clonotype was counted between two and nine times. The rearrangement links TRBV7-8 to TRBJ1-5, with D unresolved. Germline CDR1 reads SGHVS; CDR2 reads FQNEAQ. The CDR3 runs 14 residues. V was trimmed by 3 bases and J by 7 bases, leaving 13 bases between them. The CDR3 loop reads CASSFTSRAQPQHF. The CDR3 nucleotides are TGTGCCAGCAGCTTTACGTCCCGGGCGCAGCCCCAGCATTTT. Full variable domain (rest looked up from reference TRBV7-8 and TRBJ1-5): GAGVSQSPRYKVAKRGQDVALRCDPISGHVSLFWYQQALGQGPEFLTYFQNEAQLDKSGLPSDRFFAERPEGSVSTLKIQRTQQEDSAVYLCASSFTSRAQPQHFGDGTRLSIL.

This clonotype has just a few counts. The chain recombines TRBV12-3 or TRBV12-4 with TRBJ2-3; 7 bases are a match to TRBD1. This CDR3 comprises 15 residues. V gave up 6 bases and J gave up 2 bases; unmatched junction bases: 8. CDR3: CASSSPGQTTDTQYF. Written as DNA, the CDR3 is TGTGCCAGCAGCTCCCCGGGACAGACCACAGATACGCAGTATTTT.

The chain links TRBV25-1 to TRBJ1-1; D is unresolved. The CDR3 extends over 10 amino acids. The germline gives CDR1 MGHDK, CDR2 SYGVNS. V shed 11 bases and J shed 4 bases, with 8 bases lying between them. DNA of the CDR3: TGTGCCCACGGTGGCACTGAAGCTTTCTTT. Translation: CAHGGTEAFF.

Turning to this clonotype: This may arise from a read error, as a much more abundant clone is one base away. CDR3 sequence: CASSEGARGHTF. The CDR3 bases are TGTGCCAGCAGCGAGGGGGCACGAGGCCACACCTTC. The rearrangement uses TRBV7-9 and TRBJ1-2, with 7 bases lining up with TRBD1. The CDR3 is 12 amino acids. The V gene's germline CDR1 is SEHNR and CDR2 FQNEAQ (reference sequence). J was trimmed by 12 bases and V by 5 bases; bases with no gene match: 9. Full variable domain (rest looked up from reference TRBV7-9 and TRBJ1-2): DTGVSQNPRHKITKRGQNVTFRCDPISEHNRLYWYRQTLGQGPEFLTYFQNEAQLEKSRLLSDRFSAERPKGSFSTLEIQRTEQGDSAMYLCASSEGARGHTFGSGTRLTVV.

J is TRBJ2-5 and V is TRBV20-1, with 8 nucleotides matching TRBD1. Gene TRBJ2-1 matches the end of the DNA better, so the J call may be wrong. Germline CDR1 DFQATT, CDR2 SNEGSKA (reference sequence). The CDR3 has 12 amino acids. Here the CDR3 reads CSAADRVSEQFF. For the CDR3, the DNA is TGCAGTGCGGCGGACAGGGTCAGTGAGCAGTTCTTC.

The J gene is TRBJ2-2, the V gene TRBV25-1, with 7 bases matching TRBD1. With V trimmed by 6 bases and J by 6 bases, 4 bases remained unmatched. This CDR3 region has 13 residues. Germline CDR1 MGHDK, CDR2 SYGVNS. DNA for the CDR3: TGTGCCAGCAGGCAGACAGGGTCCGGGGAGCTGTTTTTT. It is translated as CASRQTGSGELFF.

The chain combines TRBV5-1 with TRBJ1-6; 11 bases are a match to TRBD1. The ends lost 2 bases at V and 11 bases at J; junction bases unmatched: 6. This CDR3 has 15 residues. Germline CDR1 SGHRS, CDR2 YFSETQ. The CDR3 region is CASSFRTGGRTPLHF. The CDR3 DNA is TGCGCCAGCAGCTTCAGGACAGGGGGCCGGACACCCCTCCACTTT.

This chain connects TRBV20-1 to TRBJ2-5; 9 bases map to TRBD2. The germline V gene encodes CDR1 DFQATT and CDR2 SNEGSKA (reference sequence). This CDR3 region has 15 residues. The J segment lost 0 bases and the V segment lost 5 bases, leaving 7 bases of the junction unmatched. Here the CDR3 reads CSAPRVAGDQETQYF. CDR3 nucleotides: TGCAGTGCTCCCAGGGTAGCGGGGGACCAAGAGACCCAGTACTTC.

This clonotype has only a few counts. V usage is TRBV20-1 and J usage is TRBJ2-7; 11 bases fit TRBD2. The germline CDR1 and CDR2 sequences are DFQATT and SNEGSKA (reference sequence). There are 18 residues in the CDR3. V lost 0 bases, J lost 0 bases, and 10 bases stayed unmatched. The CDR3 DNA follows: TGCAGTGCTAGAGATCAAGGACTAGCGGGTTCGAGCTCCTACGAGCAGTACTTC. It yields the protein CSARDQGLAGSSSYEQYF.

Comments on this clonotype: Just one base apart from a much larger clone, this may be a read error. The missing conserved phenylalanine or tryptophan at the end of this CDR3 makes a read error likely. Here the CDR3 DNA reads TGTGCCAGCAGTCGAGGGGTAAACACTGAAGCTTTCCTT. This encodes CASSRGVNTEAFL. This chain links TRBV7-9 with TRBJ1-1; tentative D call: TRBD1 (5 bases). Germline lookup yields CDR1 SEHNR and CDR2 FQNEAQ (reference sequence). The CDR3 contains 13 residues. The V and J ends lost 6 bases and 2 bases respectively, with 10 bases between them.

This sequence joins TRBV25-1 and TRBJ2-7, with TRBD1 matching 8 bases. The germline V gene has CDR1 MGHDK and CDR2 SYGVNS. This CDR3 has 16 amino acids. The junction had 13 bases not matched to a gene; V was cut back by 4 bases and J by 5 bases. CDR3 DNA: TGTGCCAGCAGTGCATCCGGACAGGGAGCGGTGGACGAGCAGTACTTC. Protein: CASSASGQGAVDEQYF.

A word on this clonotype: Given the absence of the conserved phenylalanine or tryptophan at the CDR3 end, a read error is likely. This sequence joins TRBV25-1 and TRBJ1-1; tentatively, D is TRBD1 (5 bases). V dropped 3 bases and J dropped 6 bases, with 8 bases sitting between them. The CDR3 contains 12 residues. Per germline, CDR1 MGHDK and CDR2 SYGVNS. CDR3 DNA: TGTGCCAGCAGTGAGGGGCGGTCTGAAGCTTTCTCT. Translation gives CASSEGRSEAFS.

The chain has TRBV10-3 and TRBJ1-3; perhaps TRBD1 as D (5 bases). CDR3 length: 15 amino acids. Per germline, CDR1 ENHRY and CDR2 SYGVKD. V lost 0 bases and J 7 bases, leaving 13 bases between the germline ends. CDR3 residues: CAISESQSAGNTIYF. The CDR3 region has the DNA TGTGCCATCAGTGAGTCTCAGAGCGCAGGGAACACCATATATTTT.

This sequence joins TRBV25-1 and TRBJ1-1; 12 positions agree with TRBD1. CDR3 length: 17 residues. The junction had 13 bases not matched to a gene; V was cut back by 7 bases and J by 4 bases. Germline V gene lookup returns CDR1 MGHDK and CDR2 SYGVNS. This CDR3 reads CASTTAGQGARSTEAFF. The CDR3 bases are TGTGCCAGCACCACCGCGGGACAGGGGGCGCGGAGCACTGAAGCTTTCTTT.

This clonotype has a handful of counts. This chain links TRBV7-2 with TRBJ1-2; D uncertain. The CDR3 runs to 14 residues. Trimming removed 3 bases at V and 7 bases at J, with 15 bases between. Germline CDR1 and CDR2: SGHTA and FQGNSA. CDR3 amino acids: CASSFLPEEAGYTF. Here the CDR3 DNA reads TGTGCCAGCAGCTTTCTTCCCGAGGAGGCTGGCTACACCTTC.

The J gene is TRBJ2-7, the V gene TRBV25-1; D unclear. The CDR3 contains 13 residues. Trimming left V 5 bases short and J 4 bases short, with 12 bases between. CDR1 and CDR2 (germline): MGHDK, SYGVNS. CDR3 loop: CASSFGWGYEQYF. CDR3 bases: TGTGCCAGCAGTTTTGGTTGGGGTTACGAGCAGTACTTC.

This clonotype has more than one count but fewer than ten. The chain uses TRBV5-5 and TRBJ2-7; a possible D gene is TRBD2 (6 bases). The germline V gene has CDR1 SGHKS and CDR2 YYEKEE (reference sequence). Trimming removed 3 bases from V and 6 bases from J, with 16 bases in between. The CDR3 spans 14 residues. CDR3 coding DNA: TGTGCCAGCAGCTGGAGGGACCAGAGTCGCGAGCAGTACTTC. Translating gives CASSWRDQSREQYF.

The V call is TRBV20-1, the J call TRBJ2-5, with 12 bases identical to TRBD1. V shed 5 bases, J shed 6 bases, and the junction held 10 bases outside the gene matches. CDR3 length: 15 residues. Germline CDR1 and CDR2: DFQATT and SNEGSKA (reference sequence). Here the CDR3 DNA reads TGCAGTGCTCGTGCCGGGACAGGGGGCACAAAGACCCAGTACTTC. Amino acid sequence: CSARAGTGGTKTQYF.

This clonotype was counted ten times or more. The genes are TRBV10-1 and TRBJ1-3, with a weak D call TRBD1 (6 bases). Germline V gene lookup returns CDR1 WNHNN and CDR2 SYGVQD (reference sequence). Between the trimmed V and J ends, which lost 8 bases and 0 bases, there was a span of 11 bases. The CDR3 totals 14 residues. In DNA, the CDR3 is TGCGCCAGCTCACAGGGTGGCTCTGGAAACACCATATATTTT. This encodes CASSQGGSGNTIYF.

This clonotype occurred a few times. The V gene is TRBV4-2, the J gene TRBJ1-1; the D gene is possibly TRBD1 (5 bases). Germline-derived CDR1 and CDR2 are LGHNA and YNFKEQ. The CDR3 length is 16 residues. V was cut by 0 bases and J by 1 base, with 12 bases left in between. Here the CDR3 reads CASSQDVQGTNTEAFF. The CDR3 region has the DNA TGTGCCAGCAGCCAAGATGTGCAGGGCACGAACACTGAAGCTTTCTTT.

This clonotype was detected a few times. J is TRBJ2-2 and V is TRBV10-3; D uncertain. The V gene's germline CDR1 is ENHRY and CDR2 SYGVKD. V lost 2 bases and J 3 bases, leaving 10 bases between the germline ends. CDR3 size: 15 residues. As DNA, the CDR3 is TGTGCCATCAGTGAGGGCAGCGTCTACACCGGGGAGCTGTTTTTT. This sequence encodes CAISEGSVYTGELFF.

The rearrangement links TRBV11-2 to TRBJ1-1; 7 positions match TRBD1. Germline-derived CDR1 and CDR2 are SGHAT and FQNNGV. CDR3 length: 13 amino acids. J was trimmed by 10 bases and V by 6 bases; bases with no gene match: 11. CDR3 bases: TGTGCCAGCAGATCCGGGACAGTAGTTGGAGCTTTCTTT. This codes for CASRSGTVVGAFF.

Regarding this clonotype: One junction end disagrees with the germline gene, perhaps due to a read error. The rearrangement uses TRBV10-3 and TRBJ2-7; D is unresolved. The CDR3 has 13 amino acids. Looked up from germline, CDR1 is ENHRY and CDR2 is SYGVKD. CDR3 residues: CASSYSSVYEQHF. CDR3 DNA sequence: TGTGCCAGCAGTTACTCGTCAGTCTACGAGCAGCACTTC.

J is TRBJ1-5 and V is TRBV24-1, with TRBD1 as a possible D gene (5 bases). This CDR3 spans 15 amino acids. Between the trimmed V and J ends, which lost 7 bases and 4 bases, there was a span of 16 bases. CDR1 and CDR2 (germline): KGHDR, SFDVKD. The CDR3 coding sequence is TGTGCCACCAGCGTTGGTCCCGGGGGAAATCAGCCCCAGCATTTT. Protein sequence: CATSVGPGGNQPQHF.